The TCR beta chain under discussion was sequenced for a study of blood T cell repertoires in COVID-19. Across the study: From T cells, B-cell-depleted T cells, or PBMCs came the material, which was cDNA or gDNA.

Across over 20 US areas, participants ranged in age from about 18 to 90 years. The CDR3 runs to 14 residues. Trimming removed 5 bases at V and 5 bases at J, with 15 bases between. The V gene's germline CDR1 is KGHSH and CDR2 LQKENI. In the authors' workflow: Amplifying reference gene primers gave estimates of nucleated cell counts. Measured with immunoSEQ multiplex PCR; TCRdb has only the in-frame clones, and not every one. V, J and clone size were drawn from that table, and D and trimming were deduced from the DNA. In the table there are some 300,000 clones, about 90% of which are singletons. The clonotype comes from a woman aged 25 to 39 who had recovered from COVID-19. Sequencing used PBMCs or T cells enriched from blood (not recorded which). This chain uses TRBV18 with TRBJ1-2; D is perhaps TRBD1 (6 bases). The CDR3 here is CASSTDSQGYGYTF. The DNA of the CDR3 is TGTGCCAGCTCAACGGACAGTCAGGGATATGGCTACACCTTC. The variable domain in full, completed from reference TRBV18 and TRBJ1-2, reads NAGVMQNPRHLVRRRGQEARLRCSPMKGHSHVYWYRQLPEEGLKFMVYLQKENIIDESGMPKERFSAEFPKEGPSILRIQQVVRGDSAAYFCASSTDSQGYGYTFGSGTRLTVV.